This T cell receptor beta chain was identified in a study of shared clonotypes between healthy human individuals. Turning to the study itself: Participating donors consisted of two women and a few men aged 18 to 49.

On this clone itself: Its antigen is unknown.

Study observations and caveats: Clonotypes shared by all four donors outscored non-shared clonotypes in generation probability.

This CDR3 spans 13 amino acids. CDR1 and CDR2 from the germline V gene are LNHDA and SQIVND (reference sequence). V lost 5 bases and J lost 6, with 10 bases in between. The data were produced by immunoSEQ multiplex PCR, yet TCRdb's version contains in-frame clones alone and is incomplete. The data show hundreds of thousands of clones, with approximately 79% seen just once and 1.5% to 2% held by the top ten. This chain connects TRBV19 to TRBJ2-2, with D perhaps given as TRBD1 or TRBD2 (5 bases each). Sequencing used memory CD4+ T cells sorted from blood. Specified subset: CD45RA-negative fraction. This TCR was sampled from a woman between 25 and 40 years old in good health. The CDR3 bases are TGTGCCAGTAGTGAACAGGAGGCCGGGGAGCTGTTTTTT. This translates into CASSEQEAGELFF.